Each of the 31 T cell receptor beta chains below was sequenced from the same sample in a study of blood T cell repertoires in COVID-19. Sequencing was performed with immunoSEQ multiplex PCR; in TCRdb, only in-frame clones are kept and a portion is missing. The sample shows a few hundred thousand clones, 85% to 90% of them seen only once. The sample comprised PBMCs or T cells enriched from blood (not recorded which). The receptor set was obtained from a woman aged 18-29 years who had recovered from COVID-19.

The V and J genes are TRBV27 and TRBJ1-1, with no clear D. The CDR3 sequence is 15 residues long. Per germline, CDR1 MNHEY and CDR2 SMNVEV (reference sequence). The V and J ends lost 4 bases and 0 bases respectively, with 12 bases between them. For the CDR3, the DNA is TGTGCCAGCAGTTCCCCTCGGTCCATGAACACTGAAGCTTTCTTT. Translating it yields CASSSPRSMNTEAFF.

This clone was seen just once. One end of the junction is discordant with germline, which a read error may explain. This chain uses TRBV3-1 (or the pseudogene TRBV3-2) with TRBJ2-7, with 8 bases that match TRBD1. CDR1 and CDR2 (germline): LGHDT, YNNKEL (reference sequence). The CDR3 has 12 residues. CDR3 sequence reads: CASSQGTGRVDF. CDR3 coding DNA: TGTGCCAGCAGCCAAGGGACAGGGAGAGTCGACTTC.

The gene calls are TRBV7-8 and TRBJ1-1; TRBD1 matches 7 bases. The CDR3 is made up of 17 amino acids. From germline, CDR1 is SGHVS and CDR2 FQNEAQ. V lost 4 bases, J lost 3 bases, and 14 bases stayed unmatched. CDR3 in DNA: TGTGCCAGCAGCTCCGATTGGGACAGCTCAAGGGACACTGAAGCTTTCTTT. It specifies CASSSDWDSSRDTEAFF.

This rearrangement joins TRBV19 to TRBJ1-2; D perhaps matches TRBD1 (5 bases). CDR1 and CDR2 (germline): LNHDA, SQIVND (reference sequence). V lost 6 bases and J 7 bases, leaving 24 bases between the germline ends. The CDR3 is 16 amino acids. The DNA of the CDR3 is TGTGCCAGTAGCCTGATGAATGACAGAACGATTTTTGGCTACACCTTC. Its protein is CASSLMNDRTIFGYTF.

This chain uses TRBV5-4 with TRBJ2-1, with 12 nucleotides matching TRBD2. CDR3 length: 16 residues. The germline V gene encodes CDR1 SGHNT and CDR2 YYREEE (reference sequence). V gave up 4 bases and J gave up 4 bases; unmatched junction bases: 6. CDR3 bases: TGTGCCAGCAGCCCGCAGACTAGCGGGAGTTACAATGAGCAGTTCTTC. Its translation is CASSPQTSGSYNEQFF.

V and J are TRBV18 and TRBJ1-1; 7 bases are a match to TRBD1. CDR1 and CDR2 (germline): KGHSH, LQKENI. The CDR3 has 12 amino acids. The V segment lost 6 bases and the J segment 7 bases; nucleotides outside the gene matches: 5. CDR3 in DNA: TGTGCCAGCTCCCTGACAGGGAATGAAGCTTTCTTT. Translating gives CASSLTGNEAFF.

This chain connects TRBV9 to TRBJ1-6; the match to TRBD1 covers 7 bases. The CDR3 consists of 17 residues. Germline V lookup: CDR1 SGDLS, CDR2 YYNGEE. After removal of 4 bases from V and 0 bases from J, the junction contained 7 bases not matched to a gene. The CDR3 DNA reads TGTGCCAGCAGCCCCCGACAGGGAGCCTCCTATAATTCACCCCTCCACTTT. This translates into CASSPRQGASYNSPLHF.

CDR3 amino acids: CASSLRQGNGEKLFF. The CDR3 DNA reads TGCGCCAGCAGCTTACGACAGGGGAATGGTGAAAAACTGTTTTTT. V usage is TRBV5-1 and J usage is TRBJ1-4; 8 bases are a match to TRBD1. The length of the CDR3 is 15 residues. Trimming took 2 bases from V and 7 from J; bases not matched to a gene: 7. The germline V gene encodes CDR1 SGHRS and CDR2 YFSETQ.

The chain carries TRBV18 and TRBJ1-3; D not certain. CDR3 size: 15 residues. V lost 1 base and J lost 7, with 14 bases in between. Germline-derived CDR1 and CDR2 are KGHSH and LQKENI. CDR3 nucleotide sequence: TGTGCCAGCTCACCACGAGACATGTCCAGGAACACCATATATTTT. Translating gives CASSPRDMSRNTIYF.

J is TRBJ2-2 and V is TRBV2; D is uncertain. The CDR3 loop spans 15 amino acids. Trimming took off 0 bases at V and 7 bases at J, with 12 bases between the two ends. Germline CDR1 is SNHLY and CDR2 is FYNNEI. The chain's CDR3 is CASSEARSRYGELFF. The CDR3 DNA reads TGTGCCAGCAGTGAAGCTCGATCTAGATACGGGGAGCTGTTTTTT. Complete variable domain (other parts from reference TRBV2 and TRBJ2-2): EPEVTQTPSHQVTQMGQEVILRCVPISNHLYFYWYRQILGQKVEFLVSFYNNEISEKSEIFDDQFSVERPDGSNFTLKIRSTKLEDSAMYFCASSEARSRYGELFFGEGSRLTVL.

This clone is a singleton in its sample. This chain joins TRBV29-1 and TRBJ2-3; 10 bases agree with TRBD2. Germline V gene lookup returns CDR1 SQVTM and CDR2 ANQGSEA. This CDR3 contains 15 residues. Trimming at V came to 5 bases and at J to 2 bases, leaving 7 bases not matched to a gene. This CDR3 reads CSVTPSGGPTDTQYF. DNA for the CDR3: TGCAGCGTTACTCCTAGCGGGGGCCCCACAGATACGCAGTATTTT.

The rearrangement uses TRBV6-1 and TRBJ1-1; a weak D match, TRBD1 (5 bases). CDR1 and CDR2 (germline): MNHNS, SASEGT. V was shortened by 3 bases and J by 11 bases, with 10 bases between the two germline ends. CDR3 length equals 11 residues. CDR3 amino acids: CASSDRVRAFF. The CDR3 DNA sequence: TGTGCCAGCAGTGACAGGGTTAGGGCTTTCTTT.

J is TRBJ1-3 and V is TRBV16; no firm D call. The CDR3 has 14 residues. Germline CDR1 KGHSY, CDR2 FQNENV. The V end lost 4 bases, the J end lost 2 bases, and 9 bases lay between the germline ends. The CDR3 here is CASSPNSAGNTIYF. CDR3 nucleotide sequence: TGTGCCAGCAGCCCGAACTCCGCTGGAAACACCATATATTTT. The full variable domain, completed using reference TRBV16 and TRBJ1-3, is GEEVAQTPKHLVRGEGQKAKLYCAPIKGHSYVFWYQQVLKNEFKFLISFQNENVFDETGMPKERFSAKCLPNSPCSLEIQATKLEDSAVYFCASSPNSAGNTIYFGEGSWLTVV.

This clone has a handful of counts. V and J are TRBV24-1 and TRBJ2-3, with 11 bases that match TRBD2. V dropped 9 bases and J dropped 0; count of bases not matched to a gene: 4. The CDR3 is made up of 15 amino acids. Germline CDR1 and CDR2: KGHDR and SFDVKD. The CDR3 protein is CATGRTSGSTDTQYF. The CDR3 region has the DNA TGTGCCACCGGGAGGACTAGCGGGAGCACAGATACGCAGTATTTT.

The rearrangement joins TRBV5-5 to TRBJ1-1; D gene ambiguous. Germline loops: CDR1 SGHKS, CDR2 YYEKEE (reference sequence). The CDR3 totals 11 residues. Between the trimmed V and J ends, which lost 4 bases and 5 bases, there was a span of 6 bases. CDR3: CASSARTEAFF. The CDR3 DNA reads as TGTGCCAGCAGCGCCCGGACTGAAGCTTTCTTT.

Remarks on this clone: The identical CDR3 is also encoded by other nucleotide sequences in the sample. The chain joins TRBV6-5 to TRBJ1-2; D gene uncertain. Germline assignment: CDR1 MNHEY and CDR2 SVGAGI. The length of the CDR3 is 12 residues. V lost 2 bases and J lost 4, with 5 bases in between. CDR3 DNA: TGTGCCAGCAGTTACGCAGGCTATGGCTACACCTTC. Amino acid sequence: CASSYAGYGYTF.

The CDR3 region has the DNA TGTGCCACCAGTGACCCATTGACAGGGGGCGAGACCGGGGAGCTGTTTTTT. This encodes CATSDPLTGGETGELFF. This sequence joins TRBV24-1 and TRBJ2-2, with TRBD1 matching 10 bases. The trim removed 4 bases at V and 5 bases at J, leaving 9 bases unmatched. The germline V gene encodes CDR1 KGHDR and CDR2 SFDVKD. CDR3 length: 17 amino acids.

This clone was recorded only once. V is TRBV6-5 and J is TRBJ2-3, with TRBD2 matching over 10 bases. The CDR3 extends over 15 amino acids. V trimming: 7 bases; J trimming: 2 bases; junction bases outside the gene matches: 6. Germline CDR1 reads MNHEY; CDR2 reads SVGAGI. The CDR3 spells CASTQLAGNTDTQYF. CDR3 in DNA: TGTGCCAGCACCCAACTAGCGGGAAACACAGATACGCAGTATTTT.

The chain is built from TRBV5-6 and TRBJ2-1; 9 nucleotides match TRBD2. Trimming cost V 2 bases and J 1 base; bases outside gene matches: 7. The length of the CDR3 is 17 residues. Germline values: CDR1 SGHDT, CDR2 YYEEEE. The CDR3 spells CASSLRLAALSYNEQFF. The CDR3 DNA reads TGTGCCAGCAGCTTACGACTAGCGGCCCTTTCCTACAATGAGCAGTTCTTC.

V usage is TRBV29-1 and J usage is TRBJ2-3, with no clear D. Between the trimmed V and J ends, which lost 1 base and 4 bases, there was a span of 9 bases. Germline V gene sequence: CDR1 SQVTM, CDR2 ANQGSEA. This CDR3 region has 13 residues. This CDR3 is CSVEGQRPDTQYF. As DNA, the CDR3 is TGCAGCGTTGAAGGCCAGAGGCCAGATACGCAGTATTTT.

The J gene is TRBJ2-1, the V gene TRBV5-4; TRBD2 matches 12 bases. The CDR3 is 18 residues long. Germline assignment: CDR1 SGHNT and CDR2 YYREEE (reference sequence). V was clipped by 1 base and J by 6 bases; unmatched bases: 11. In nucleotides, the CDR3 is TGTGCCAGCAGCTTGCCGACTAGCGGGAGTGCGGTCAGCAATGAGCAGTTCTTC. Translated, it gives CASSLPTSGSAVSNEQFF.

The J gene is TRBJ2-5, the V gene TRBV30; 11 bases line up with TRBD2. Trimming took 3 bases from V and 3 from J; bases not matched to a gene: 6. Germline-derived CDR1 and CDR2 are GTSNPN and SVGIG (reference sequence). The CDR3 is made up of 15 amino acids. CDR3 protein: CAWRRGSGGEETQYF. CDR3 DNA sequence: TGTGCCTGGAGGAGAGGTAGCGGGGGGGAAGAGACCCAGTACTTC.

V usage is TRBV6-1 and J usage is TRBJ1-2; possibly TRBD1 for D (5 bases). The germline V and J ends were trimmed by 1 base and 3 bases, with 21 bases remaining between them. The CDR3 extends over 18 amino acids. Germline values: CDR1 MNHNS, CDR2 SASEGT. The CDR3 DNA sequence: TGTGCCAGCAGTGAAGATCGCGGGGGAATCAAGAGGTACTATGGCTACACCTTC. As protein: CASSEDRGGIKRYYGYTF.

DNA for the CDR3: TGTGCCTGGAGTCCCCCTTCATGGGCAGATCGTAAGGATTCACCCCTCCACTTT. Its protein is CAWSPPSWADRKDSPLHF. V and J are TRBV30 and TRBJ1-6, with D hard to call. The CDR3 loop spans 18 amino acids. Per the germline V gene, CDR1 is GTSNPN and CDR2 is SVGIG (reference sequence). The V gene lost 2 bases and the J gene lost 8 bases, with 25 bases spanning the gap.

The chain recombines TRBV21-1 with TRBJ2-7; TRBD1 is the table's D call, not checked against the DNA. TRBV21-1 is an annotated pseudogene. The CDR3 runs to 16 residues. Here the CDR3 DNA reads TGTGCCAGCAGCAAAATTCTAGGACAGGGGGCCTACGAGCAGTACTTC. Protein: CASSKILGQGAYEQYF.

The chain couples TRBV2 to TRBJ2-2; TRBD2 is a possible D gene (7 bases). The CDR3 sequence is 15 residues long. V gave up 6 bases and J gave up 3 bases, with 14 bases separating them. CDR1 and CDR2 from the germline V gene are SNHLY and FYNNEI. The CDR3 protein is CASRRGGSDTGELFF. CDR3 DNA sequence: TGTGCCAGCAGAAGGGGGGGTAGCGACACCGGGGAGCTGTTTTTT.

CDR3: CASSAASGFNTEAFF. CDR3 DNA: TGCGCCAGCAGCGCAGCATCAGGGTTCAACACTGAAGCTTTCTTT. The chain uses TRBV5-1 and TRBJ1-1; weak D call: TRBD1 (5 bases). CDR3 length: 15 residues. Trimming stripped 4 bases from V and 2 bases from J, with 15 bases between. From germline, CDR1 is SGHRS and CDR2 YFSETQ.

The CDR3 DNA sequence: TGTGCCTGGAGTTTCCAGGGAGGAGTCAATGAAAAACTGTTTTTT. Translated: CAWSFQGGVNEKLFF. This chain connects TRBV30 to TRBJ1-4, with TRBD1 as a possible D gene (5 bases). Germline V gene lookup returns CDR1 GTSNPN and CDR2 SVGIG (reference sequence). Deletions cut 2 bases from V and 5 bases from J, with 15 bases between. There are 15 residues in the CDR3.

The CDR3 nucleotides are TGTGCCAGCAGCCTGGGACTAGCGGGGGGCCTGAACACCGGGGAGCTGTTTTTT. The encoded protein is CASSLGLAGGLNTGELFF. V and J are TRBV7-8 and TRBJ2-2, with TRBD2 identical over 15 bases. Germline CDR1 is SGHVS and CDR2 is FQNEAQ. CDR3 length: 18 amino acids. With 5 bases clipped from V and 1 base from J, the junction kept 5 bases outside the gene matches. Full variable domain (rest looked up from reference TRBV7-8 and TRBJ2-2): GAGVSQSPRYKVAKRGQDVALRCDPISGHVSLFWYQQALGQGPEFLTYFQNEAQLDKSGLPSDRFFAERPEGSVSTLKIQRTQQEDSAVYLCASSLGLAGGLNTGELFFGEGSRLTVL.

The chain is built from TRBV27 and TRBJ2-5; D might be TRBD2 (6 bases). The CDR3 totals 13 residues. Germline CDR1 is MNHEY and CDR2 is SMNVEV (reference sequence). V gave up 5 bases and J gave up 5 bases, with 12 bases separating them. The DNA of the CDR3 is TGTGCCAGCAGTGCATCCCGGGGGGAGACCCAGTACTTC. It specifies CASSASRGETQYF.

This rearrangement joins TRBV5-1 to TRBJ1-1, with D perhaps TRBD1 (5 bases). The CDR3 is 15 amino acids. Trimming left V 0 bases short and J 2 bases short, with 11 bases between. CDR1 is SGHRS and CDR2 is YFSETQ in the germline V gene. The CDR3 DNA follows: TGCGCCAGCAGCTTGGGCGGGGGTACCAACACTGAAGCTTTCTTT. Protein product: CASSLGGGTNTEAFF.